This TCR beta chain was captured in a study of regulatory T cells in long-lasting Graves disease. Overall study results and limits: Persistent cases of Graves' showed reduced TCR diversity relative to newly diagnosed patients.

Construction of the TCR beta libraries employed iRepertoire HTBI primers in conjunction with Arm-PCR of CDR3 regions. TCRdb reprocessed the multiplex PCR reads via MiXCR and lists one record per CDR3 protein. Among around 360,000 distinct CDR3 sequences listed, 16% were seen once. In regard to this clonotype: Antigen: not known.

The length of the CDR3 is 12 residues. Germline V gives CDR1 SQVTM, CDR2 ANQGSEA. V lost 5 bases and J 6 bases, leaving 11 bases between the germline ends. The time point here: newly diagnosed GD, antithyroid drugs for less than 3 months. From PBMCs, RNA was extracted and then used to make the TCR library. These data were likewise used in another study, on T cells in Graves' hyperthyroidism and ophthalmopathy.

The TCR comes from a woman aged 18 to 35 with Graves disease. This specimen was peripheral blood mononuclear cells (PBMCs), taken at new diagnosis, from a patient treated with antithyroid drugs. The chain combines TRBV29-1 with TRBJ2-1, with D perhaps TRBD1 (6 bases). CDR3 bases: TGCAGCGTTAAACGGACAGTCAATGAGCAGTTCTTC. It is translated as CSVKRTVNEQFF.